The text below deals with one TCR beta chain. Its specificity is not known. The sample comes from a study of OX40 agonist ivuxolimab in advanced cancers. Findings and caveats of the study: Patients with a partial response at 0.1-3.0 mg/kg had among the lowest clonal expansion. At 0.1 to 3.0 mg/kg and by week 6, CD4+ and CD8+ T cells in the blood had expanded clonally.

Sequencing used immunoSEQ multiplex PCR; TCRdb keeps in-frame clones, though not all of them. The table shows roughly 64,000 clones, with roughly 80% occurring only once. The CDR3 is 15 residues long. V lost 0 bases to trimming and J lost 2 bases, with 8 bases between them. Germline CDR1 and CDR2: MNHEY and SVGAGI. Sequenced here: CD4+ or CD8+ T cells sorted from blood, sampled in a trial of the OX40 agonist ivuxolimab. The chain recombines TRBV6-5 with TRBJ1-5; D remains unclear. This TCR derives from an adult with an advanced solid tumor such as melanoma, head and neck, liver or kidney cancer. CDR3 nucleotides: TGTGCCAGCAGTTACTCTACAGCGGGCAATCAGCCCCAGCATTTT. This gives the protein CASSYSTAGNQPQHF.